This T cell receptor beta chain was sequenced for a study of PD-1 blockade in classical Hodgkin lymphoma. General study points: Those starting nivolumab under 1 year post-ASCT were excluded. Compared with baseline, CD4+ but not CD8+ TCR diversity had risen significantly by C4D1. Patients who responded completely had about the same baseline diversity as newly diagnosed patients.

About this clone: Its matching antigen is unknown.

Using immunoSEQ multiplex PCR, the repertoire was profiled, and TCRdb retains in-frame clones only, with some absent. Among around 50,000 clones, around 93% were seen once, and the ten largest hold less than 11%. Germline assignment: CDR1 GTSNPN and CDR2 SVGIG (reference sequence). Trimming pared 4 bases from V and 8 bases from J, leaving 14 bases between. The CDR3 has 13 amino acids. In every patient, relapse followed autologous stem cell transplantation, while exposure to brentuximab vedotin differed. The patients, who had relapsed/refractory classical Hodgkin lymphoma, achieved best responses of complete response, partial response or progressive disease.

The receptor's source is a human donor with classical Hodgkin lymphoma. Material: peripheral blood mononuclear cells (PBMCs), obtained before the second cycle of nivolumab. This rearrangement joins TRBV30 to TRBJ2-2; D is perhaps TRBD1 or TRBD2 (5 bases each). CDR3 loop: CAWTPGTGGELFF. In DNA form, the CDR3 reads TGTGCCTGGACCCCCGGGACCGGTGGGGAGCTGTTTTTT.